The 22 T cell receptor beta chains reported below all come from one sample, sequenced in a study of regulatory T cells in long-lasting Graves disease. Noted time point: persistent/refractory GD, antithyroid drugs over 5 years with positive TRAb. The TCR library was made from RNA that had been extracted from PBMCs in TRIzol. Both iRepertoire HTBI primers and Arm-PCR of CDR3 regions were used to build the TCR beta libraries. TCRdb passed the multiplex PCR reads through MiXCR, listing each CDR3 protein once. The sample lists hundreds of thousands of distinct CDR3 sequences, less than 25% seen once, with roughly 8% in the top ten. Sequenced here: peripheral blood mononuclear cells (PBMCs), sampled when the disease was refractory, from a patient treated with antithyroid drugs. The receptors shown here come from a female donor with Graves disease.

This clonotype was recorded many times. V usage is TRBV12-3 or TRBV12-4 and J usage is TRBJ1-4, with D possibly TRBD1 on 6 matching bases. The CDR3 totals 14 residues. V lost 5 bases and J lost 5, with 12 bases in between. In DNA, the CDR3 is TGTGCCAGCAGTCCTGACAGGTGGAATGAAAAACTGTTTTTT. Amino acid sequence: CASSPDRWNEKLFF.

This clonotype was counted many times. This chain joins TRBV6-5 and TRBJ2-7, with D unclear. The CDR3 consists of 14 residues. Germline V gene sequence: CDR1 MNHEY, CDR2 SVGAGI. V shed 1 base and J shed 3 bases, with 10 bases lying between them. Here the CDR3 DNA reads TGTGCCAGCAGTTACTTGGGCAGGCACTACGAGCAGTACTTC. Translated, it gives CASSYLGRHYEQYF.

This chain joins TRBV3-1 and TRBJ2-5; perhaps TRBD2 as D (5 bases). Trimming left V 0 bases short and J 4 bases short, with 15 bases between. This CDR3 has 16 residues. CDR1 LGHDT and CDR2 YNNKEL come from the germline V gene (reference sequence). In nucleotides, the CDR3 is TGTGCCAGCAGCCAAGATCCAACGGGCGCGGGAGAGACCCAGTACTTC. It specifies CASSQDPTGAGETQYF.

On this clonotype itself: A much larger clone is a single base away; this may be a read error. V usage is TRBV6-2 or TRBV6-3 and J usage is TRBJ2-5, with D tentatively TRBD2 (6 bases). Germline V CDR1 and CDR2: MNHEY, SVGEGT. The V end lost 4 bases, the J end lost 6 bases, and 15 bases lay between the germline ends. The CDR3 is 14 amino acids. The CDR3 region is CASSCSTGGKTQYF. Written as DNA, the CDR3 is TGTGCCAGCAGTTGCTCGACCGGGGGAAAGACCCAGTACTTC.

The rearrangement uses TRBV9 and TRBJ1-6; D might be TRBD1 (5 bases). V shed 0 bases and J shed 9 bases, with 13 bases lying between them. This CDR3 is built from 15 residues. Germline CDR1 and CDR2: SGDLS and YYNGEE. The CDR3 sequence is CASSVAVGGGSPLHF. CDR3 nucleotide sequence: TGTGCCAGCAGCGTAGCTGTAGGCGGGGGTTCACCCCTCCACTTT.

The V and J genes are TRBV7-2 and TRBJ2-7; D may be TRBD2 (5 bases). CDR3 length: 14 residues. CDR1 is SGHTA, CDR2 FQGNSA, per germline. Deletions cut 7 bases from V and 3 bases from J, with 16 bases between. The CDR3 reads CASNIRSGYYEQYF. The CDR3 DNA sequence: TGTGCCAGCAACATTCGGAGCGGATACTACGAGCAGTACTTC.

The chain links TRBV10-3 to TRBJ1-1, with a possible D match to TRBD1 (5 bases). The CDR3 contains 14 residues. V gave up 6 bases and J gave up 2 bases, with 13 bases separating them. Per germline, CDR1 ENHRY and CDR2 SYGVKD. The CDR3 reads CAIRTGTDNTEAFF. CDR3 bases: TGTGCCATCAGGACCGGGACGGATAACACTGAAGCTTTCTTT.

V usage is TRBV5-1 and J usage is TRBJ2-5; no reliable D call. V lost 0 bases and J lost 1, with 10 bases in between. This CDR3 has 15 residues. The V gene's germline CDR1 is SGHRS and CDR2 YFSETQ. The CDR3 DNA reads as TGCGCCAGCAGCTTGGTGGGTCGGATCCAAGAGACCCAGTACTTC. Amino acids: CASSLVGRIQETQYF.

Details on this clonotype: This may come from a read error, since a much larger clone is one base off. The chain carries TRBV6-5 and TRBJ2-7; D remains unclear. The CDR3 is 16 residues long. Germline values: CDR1 MNHEY, CDR2 SVGAGI. DNA of the CDR3: TGTGCCGGCAGTTACTCTGGCGGTATACCCTCCTACGAGCAGTACTTC. Amino acids: CAGSYSGGIPSYEQYF.

This clonotype appeared a few times. This chain connects TRBV30 to TRBJ2-2; no firm D call. This CDR3 has 13 amino acids. Trimming left V 2 bases short and J 4 bases short, with 8 bases between. Germline V gene data show CDR1 as GTSNPN and CDR2 as SVGIG (reference sequence). The CDR3 is CAWSNEITGELFF. The CDR3 bases are TGTGCCTGGAGTAATGAAATCACCGGGGAGCTGTTTTTT.

This clonotype showed up many times. The chain couples TRBV12-3 or TRBV12-4 to TRBJ1-6; weak D call: TRBD1 (5 bases). Trimming removed 7 bases from V and 7 bases from J, with 17 bases in between. The CDR3 is made up of 15 amino acids. The CDR3 reads CASTLRGRGNSPLHF. The CDR3 region has the DNA TGTGCCAGCACCCTTAGGGGCCGGGGGAATTCACCCCTCCACTTT.

The chain is built from TRBV6-1 and TRBJ2-7; no clear D gene. Germline loops: CDR1 MNHNS, CDR2 SASEGT. The CDR3 is 15 amino acids. Trimming cost V 5 bases and J 0 bases, with 14 bases left between them. CDR3 DNA sequence: TGTGCCAGCAGTACTTCCGACCGCAGCTCCTACGAGCAGTACTTC. Translating gives CASSTSDRSSYEQYF.

This chain joins TRBV4-3 and TRBJ1-1; no clear D. V was pared by 2 bases and J by 1 base, with 5 bases between. In germline, CDR1 is LGHNA, CDR2 YSLEER. CDR3 length equals 13 residues. CDR3 in amino acids: CASSQTRNTEAFF. CDR3 coding DNA: TGCGCCAGCAGCCAAACTCGGAACACTGAAGCTTTCTTT.

The sample holds many counts of this clonotype. The V gene is TRBV6-1, the J gene TRBJ1-2; TRBD1 matches 7 bases. The CDR3 extends over 13 amino acids. J lost 6 bases, V lost 5 bases, and 6 bases had no gene match. Per germline, CDR1 MNHNS and CDR2 SASEGT. As DNA, the CDR3 is TGTGCCAGCAGTCAACAGGGGTTTGATGGCTACACCTTC. Its protein product is CASSQQGFDGYTF.

This clonotype appeared a few times. The V call is TRBV25-1, the J call TRBJ2-5; D gene ambiguous. The ends were cut back, 2 bases at V and 6 bases at J, with 4 bases in the middle. Germline CDR1 is MGHDK and CDR2 is SYGVNS. The CDR3 loop spans 11 amino acids. The CDR3 region has the DNA TGTGCCAGCAGTGAAGATCAGACCCAGTACTTC. Amino acids: CASSEDQTQYF.

The J gene is TRBJ2-1, the V gene TRBV14, with TRBD2 as a possible D gene (6 bases). This CDR3 comprises 16 residues. Deletions cut 4 bases from V and 6 bases from J, with 19 bases between. Germline V gives CDR1 SGHDN, CDR2 FVKESK. CDR3 DNA sequence: TGTGCCAGCAGCCTCATTGCGGGATTTTCGTTCAATGAGCAGTTCTTC. Its translation is CASSLIAGFSFNEQFF.

This clonotype was counted at least ten times. DNA for the CDR3: TGTGCCAGCAGCTTAGTGTGGCAGACCTACGAGCAGTACTTC. This gives the protein CASSLVWQTYEQYF. V usage is TRBV11-2 and J usage is TRBJ2-7; D remains unclear. Trimming left V 1 base short and J 2 bases short, with 9 bases between. The CDR3 has 14 residues. Germline-derived CDR1 and CDR2 are SGHAT and FQNNGV. Looking up the rest from reference TRBV11-2 and TRBJ2-7 gives the full variable domain: EAGVAQSPRYKIIEKRQSVAFWCNPISGHATLYWYQQILGQGPKLLIQFQNNGVVDDSQLPKDRFSAERLKGVDSTLKIQPAKLEDSAVYLCASSLVWQTYEQYFGPGTRLTVT.

This clonotype has a count of ten or more. The chain links TRBV28 to TRBJ1-1; D remains ambiguous. Trimming cost V 3 bases and J 4 bases, with 6 bases left between them. There are 12 residues in the CDR3. Germline CDR1 and CDR2: MDHEN and SYDVKM. The DNA of the CDR3 is TGTGCCAGCAGTTTTCCGAGCACTGAAGCTTTCTTT. It translates to CASSFPSTEAFF.

This clonotype has a handful of counts. The V gene is TRBV4-1, the J gene TRBJ1-6, with unresolved D. Germline values: CDR1 MGHRA, CDR2 YSYEKL. This CDR3 has 13 residues. V lost 1 base and J lost 9, with 7 bases in between. CDR3 nucleotide sequence: TGCGCCAGCAGCCAAGTGGGGAGTTCACCCCTCCACTTT. The encoded protein is CASSQVGSSPLHF.

In its sample, this clonotype was seen a few times. The V call is TRBV7-9, the J call TRBJ1-2; TRBD1 matches 7 bases. The J segment lost 4 bases and the V segment lost 8 bases, leaving 7 bases of the junction unmatched. This CDR3 is 13 amino acids long. Germline lookup yields CDR1 SEHNR and CDR2 FQNEAQ (reference sequence). The CDR3 DNA reads TGTGCCAGCCAAATGACAGGGAGCTATGGCTACACCTTC. Its translation is CASQMTGSYGYTF.

This clonotype was picked up many times. The chain is built from TRBV6-1 and TRBJ2-7; D not resolved. Trimming removed 2 bases at V and 0 bases at J, with 8 bases between. The CDR3 totals 14 residues. Germline CDR1 and CDR2: MNHNS and SASEGT. The CDR3 spells CASSEPTLSYEQYF. The DNA for the CDR3 is TGTGCCAGCAGTGAACCGACACTCTCCTACGAGCAGTACTTC.

This clonotype came up a few times. The chain employs TRBV12-5 and TRBJ2-7; 7 nucleotides line up with TRBD1. CDR3 length equals 13 residues. Germline V gene lookup returns CDR1 LGHNT and CDR2 FRNRAP. Losses at the gene ends were 3 bases for V and 5 bases for J; bases not matched to a gene: 4. CDR3 coding DNA: TGTGCTAGTGGTTTACTACAGGGGAACGAGCAGTACTTC. This translates into CASGLLQGNEQYF.